This TCR beta chain comes out of a study of T cells in Graves' hyperthyroidism and ophthalmopathy. Looking at the study overall: Before treatment of any kind, peripheral blood was taken at initial diagnosis.

This clonotype has more than one count but fewer than ten. Its matching antigen is unknown. Study-level points and caveats: Separating ophthalmopathy from stable hyperthyroidism was achieved by a 13 V-J model. Blood held most thyroid clonotypes expanded above 0.001 frequency.

Researchers took RNA transcripts and amplified the TCR beta CDR3 regions from them. First-round RT-PCR of the TCR CDR3 relied on the HTBI primer set. TCRdb independently ran MiXCR on the multiplex PCR reads; one entry per CDR3 protein. The data show about 640,000 distinct CDR3 sequences, less than 25% seen once. This CDR3 has 15 residues. V was pared by 5 bases and J by 1 base, with 13 bases between. This rearrangement joins TRBV12-3 or TRBV12-4 to TRBJ2-3, with D uncertain. Sequencing was carried out using blood. This TCR was sampled from a man aged 25 to 45 with Graves' ophthalmopathy. In DNA, the CDR3 is TGTGCCAGCAGTAACAGTTACCTACGCACAGATACGCAGTATTTT. This sequence encodes CASSNSYLRTDTQYF.